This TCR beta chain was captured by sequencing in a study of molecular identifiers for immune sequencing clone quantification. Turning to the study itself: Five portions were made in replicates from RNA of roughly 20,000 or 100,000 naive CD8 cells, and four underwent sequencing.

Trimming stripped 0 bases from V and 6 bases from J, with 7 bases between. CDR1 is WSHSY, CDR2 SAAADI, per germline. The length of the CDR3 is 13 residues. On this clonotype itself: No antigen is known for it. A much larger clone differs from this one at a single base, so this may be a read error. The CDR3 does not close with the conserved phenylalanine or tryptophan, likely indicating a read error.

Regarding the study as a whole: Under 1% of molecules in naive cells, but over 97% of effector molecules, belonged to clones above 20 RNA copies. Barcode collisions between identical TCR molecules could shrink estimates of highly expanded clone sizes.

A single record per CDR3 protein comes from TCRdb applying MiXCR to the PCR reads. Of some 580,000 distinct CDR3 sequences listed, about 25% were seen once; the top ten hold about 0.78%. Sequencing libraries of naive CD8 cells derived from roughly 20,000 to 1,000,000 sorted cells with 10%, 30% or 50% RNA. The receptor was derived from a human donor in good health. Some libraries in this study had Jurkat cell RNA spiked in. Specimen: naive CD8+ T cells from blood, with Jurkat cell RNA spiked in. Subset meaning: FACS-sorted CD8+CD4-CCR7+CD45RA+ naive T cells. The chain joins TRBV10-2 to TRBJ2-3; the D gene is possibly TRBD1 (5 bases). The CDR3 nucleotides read TGCGCCAGCAGTGAGTCGACAGCCGATACGCAGTATTCT. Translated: CASSESTADTQYS.